These 3 T cell receptor beta chains originate from one sample sequenced in a study of blood T cell repertoires in COVID-19. Clones were sequenced by immunoSEQ multiplex PCR, and TCRdb holds only the in-frame ones, with some missing. Found here are roughly 250,000 clones, around 87% of them singletons; the top ten hold 7.2%. Sequenced input: peripheral blood. The receptors were gathered from a man aged 55 to 69 who had recovered from COVID-19.

The J gene is TRBJ2-4, the V gene TRBV10-3; D gene unclear. Trimming left V 0 bases short and J 0 bases short, with 12 bases between. CDR1 is ENHRY and CDR2 is SYGVKD in the germline V gene. This CDR3 has 17 amino acids. The CDR3 region is CAISESHSYLAKNIQYF. The CDR3 nucleotides read TGTGCCATCAGTGAGTCGCACAGCTATCTAGCCAAAAACATTCAGTACTTC.

CDR3 sequence: CASSAGTSAGELFF. The CDR3 nucleotides read TGTGCCAGCAGTGCCGGGACTAGCGCCGGGGAGCTGTTTTTT. The chain joins TRBV6-1 to TRBJ2-2; 10 positions match TRBD2. With V trimmed by 4 bases and J by 6 bases, 2 bases remained unmatched. The CDR3 has 14 amino acids. Per the germline V gene, CDR1 is MNHNS and CDR2 is SASEGT.

This clone was detected only once. J is TRBJ1-1 and V is TRBV5-1; weak D call: TRBD1 (6 bases). Germline CDR1 SGHRS, CDR2 YFSETQ. CDR3 length: 14 amino acids. V was cut by 1 base and J by 1 base, with 8 bases left in between. CDR3 coding DNA: TGCGCCAGCAGCTTGACAGGGACGAACACTGAAGCTTTCTTT. This sequence encodes CASSLTGTNTEAFF.